This T cell receptor beta chain was identified in a study of cytomegalovirus exposure and HLA in healthy donors. PCR was performed using 60 Vbeta and 13 Jbeta primers. Clones were sequenced by immunoSEQ multiplex PCR, and TCRdb holds only the in-frame ones, with some missing. The data show around 150,000 clones, with around 83% seen just once and 8.5% held by the top ten. CDR1 KGHSH and CDR2 LQKENI come from the germline V gene. The CDR3 sequence is 15 residues long. Trimming took off 6 bases at V and 2 bases at J, with 11 bases between the two ends. The chain is built from TRBV18 and TRBJ2-6; D possibly corresponds to TRBD1 (5 bases). This clonotype was obtained from a male donor in good health and CMV-seropositive. The specimen was PBMCs. The CDR3 is CASSPDTTGANVLTF. CDR3 nucleotides: TGTGCCAGCTCGCCGGACACTACTGGGGCCAACGTCCTGACTTTC.